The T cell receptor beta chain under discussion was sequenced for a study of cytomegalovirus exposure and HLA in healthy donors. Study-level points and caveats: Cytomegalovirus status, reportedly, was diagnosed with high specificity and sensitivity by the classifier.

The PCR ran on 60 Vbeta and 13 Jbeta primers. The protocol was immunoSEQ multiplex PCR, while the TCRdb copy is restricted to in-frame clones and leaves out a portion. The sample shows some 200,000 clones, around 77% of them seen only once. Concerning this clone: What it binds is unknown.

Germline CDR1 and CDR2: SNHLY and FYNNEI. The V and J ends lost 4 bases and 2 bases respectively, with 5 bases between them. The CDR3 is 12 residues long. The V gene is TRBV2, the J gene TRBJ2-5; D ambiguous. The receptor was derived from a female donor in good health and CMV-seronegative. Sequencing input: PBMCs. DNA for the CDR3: TGTGCCAGCAGTGGGGCACAAGAGACCCAGTACTTC. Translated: CASSGAQETQYF.